One sample yielded the 3 T cell receptor beta chains listed below, sequenced in a study of blood T cell repertoires in COVID-19. The repertoire was sequenced with immunoSEQ multiplex PCR; TCRdb's copy has only in-frame clones and lacks some. The sample includes 200,000 to 250,000 clones, 88% seen only once; the top ten take roughly 2.8%. Input material: PBMCs or T cells enriched from blood (not recorded which). Source of these receptors: a young woman who had recovered from COVID-19.

The rearrangement joins TRBV7-8 to TRBJ2-6, with D possibly being TRBD1 (5 bases). CDR1 is SGHVS, CDR2 FQNEAQ, per germline. V was cut by 2 bases and J by 0 bases, with 11 bases left in between. The CDR3 totals 17 residues. CDR3 nucleotide sequence: TGTGCCAGCAGCTTACTAGGGGTACTCTCTGGGGCCAACGTCCTGACTTTC. Protein product: CASSLLGVLSGANVLTF.

V usage is TRBV10-3 and J usage is TRBJ2-3; D is possibly TRBD2 (5 bases). In germline, CDR1 is ENHRY, CDR2 SYGVKD. CDR3 length equals 15 residues. Trimming took 4 bases from V and 4 from J, leaving 15 bases between them. The CDR3 protein is CAISAVEVAADTQYF. The CDR3 region has the DNA TGTGCCATCAGTGCCGTGGAGGTTGCGGCAGATACGCAGTATTTT.

The chain uses TRBV5-5 and TRBJ1-2, with TRBD1 identical over 8 bases. The germline CDR1 and CDR2 sequences are SGHKS and YYEKEE (reference sequence). Losses at the gene ends were 2 bases for V and 7 bases for J; bases not matched to a gene: 4. The CDR3 totals 13 residues. The CDR3, as DNA: TGTGCCAGCAGCTTCGGACAGGGAGGTGGCTACACCTTC. Protein product: CASSFGQGGGYTF.